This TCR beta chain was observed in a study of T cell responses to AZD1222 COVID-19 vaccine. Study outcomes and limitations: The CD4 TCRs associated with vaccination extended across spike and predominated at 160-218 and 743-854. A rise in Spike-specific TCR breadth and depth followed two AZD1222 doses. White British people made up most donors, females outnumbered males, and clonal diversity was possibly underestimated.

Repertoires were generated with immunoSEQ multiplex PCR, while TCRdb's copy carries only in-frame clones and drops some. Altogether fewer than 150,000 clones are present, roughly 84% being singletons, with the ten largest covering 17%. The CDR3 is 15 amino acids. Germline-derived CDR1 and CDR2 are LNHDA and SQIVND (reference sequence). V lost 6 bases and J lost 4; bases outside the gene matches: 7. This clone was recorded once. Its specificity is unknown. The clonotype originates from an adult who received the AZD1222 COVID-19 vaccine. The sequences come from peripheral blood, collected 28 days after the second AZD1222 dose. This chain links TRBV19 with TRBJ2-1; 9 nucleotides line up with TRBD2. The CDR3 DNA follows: TGTGCCAGTAGCCCGACTAGCGGACGGTACAATGAGCAGTTCTTC. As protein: CASSPTSGRYNEQFF. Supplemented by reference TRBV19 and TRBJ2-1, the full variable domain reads DGGITQSPKYLFRKEGQNVTLSCEQNLNHDAMYWYRQDPGQGLRLIYYSQIVNDFQKGDIAEGYSVSREKKESFPLTVTSAQKNPTAFYLCASSPTSGRYNEQFFGPGTRLTVL.